Detailed here is one T cell receptor beta chain. The antigen is not known. Trimming cost V 5 bases and J 0 bases, with 9 bases left between them. The CDR3 runs to 13 residues. Germline CDR1 reads SGHRS; CDR2 reads YFSETQ. The study ran its PCR with 60 Vbeta and 13 Jbeta primers. The protocol was immunoSEQ multiplex PCR, while the TCRdb copy is restricted to in-frame clones and leaves out a portion. The table records 150,000 to 200,000 clones, 81% of them present only once. This sample was included in a study of cytomegalovirus exposure and HLA in healthy donors. Study-level findings and limits: Researchers reported that a few CMV-associated chains were confirmed in vitro as CMV antigen-specific.

Regarding donors, all were healthy bone marrow donors. The chain uses TRBV5-1 and TRBJ2-7; unclear D gene. The sample consisted of PBMCs. This TCR came from a man between 18 and 35 years old in good health and CMV-seronegative. The CDR3 DNA follows: TGCGCCAGCAGTTTATCTCCCTCCTACGAGCAGTACTTC. It specifies CASSLSPSYEQYF.